The 9 T cell receptor beta chains given below trace back to one sample, sequenced in a study of patients and donors after allogeneic stem cell transplantation. TCRdb ran MiXCR on the RT-PCR reads and lists one entry per CDR3 protein. The table has roughly 230,000 distinct CDR3 sequences, about 14% seen once; the top ten hold around 10%. The sample consisted of blood, either unsorted or a sorted T cell fraction (not recorded which). These receptors were obtained from a human donor who was either an allogeneic HSCT recipient or a stem cell or donor lymphocyte infusion donor (not recorded which). It is not recorded whose cells these are; they may come from a transplant donor.

This clonotype was counted between two and nine times. The chain combines TRBV20-1 with TRBJ2-1; 12 bases match TRBD1. This CDR3 is built from 13 residues. Germline V gene lookup returns CDR1 DFQATT and CDR2 SNEGSKA (reference sequence). With V trimmed by 6 bases and J by 9 bases, 6 bases remained unmatched. The CDR3 spells CSAQGQGAREQFF. The DNA for the CDR3 is TGCAGTGCCCAGGGACAGGGGGCGCGTGAGCAGTTCTTC.

V and J are TRBV18 and TRBJ2-3, with 11 bases lining up with TRBD2. Germline V CDR1 and CDR2: KGHSH, LQKENI. V lost 0 bases to trimming and J lost 14 bases; unmatched junction nucleotides: 1. The CDR3 consists of 12 residues. The CDR3: CASSPPGLAAYF. DNA of the CDR3: TGTGCCAGCTCACCACCGGGACTAGCGGCGTATTTT. Variable domain in full (rest from reference TRBV18 and TRBJ2-3): NAGVMQNPRHLVRRRGQEARLRCSPMKGHSHVYWYRQLPEEGLKFMVYLQKENIIDESGMPKERFSAEFPKEGPSILRIQQVVRGDSAAYFCASSPPGLAAYFGPGTRLTVL.

The chain is built from TRBV4-1 and TRBJ2-1, with 7 nucleotides matching TRBD2. The germline CDR1 and CDR2 sequences are MGHRA and YSYEKL. After removal of 5 bases from V and 3 bases from J, the junction contained 10 bases not matched to a gene. CDR3 length: 16 residues. In nucleotides, the CDR3 is TGCGCCAGCAGCTCACTTCCGGGACTACACTACAATGAGCAGTTCTTC. It is translated as CASSSLPGLHYNEQFF.

About this clonotype itself: One base away lies a much larger clone, so this may be a sequencing read error. The gene calls are TRBV20-1 and TRBJ2-1; TRBD1 or TRBD2 may be the D gene (5 bases each). This CDR3 spans 13 amino acids. The V gene's germline CDR1 is DFQATT and CDR2 SNEGSKA (reference sequence). The CDR3: CSAGEGPQRGQFF. In DNA form, the CDR3 reads TGCAGTGCTGGAGAGGGGCCTCAGAGAGGGCAGTTCTTC.

The table lists this clonotype with many counts. The gene calls are TRBV3-1 and TRBJ2-7; 8 bases align to TRBD2. The CDR3 totals 16 residues. V dropped 4 bases and J dropped 3; count of bases not matched to a gene: 11. Per germline, CDR1 LGHDT and CDR2 YNNKEL (reference sequence). The DNA for the CDR3 is TGTGCCAGCAGCCCCCGGTTATCGGGACTAGGCTACGAGCAGTACTTC. Translated, it gives CASSPRLSGLGYEQYF.

At least ten counts were recorded for this clonotype. The chain combines TRBV7-2 with TRBJ2-7, with TRBD2 matching 8 bases. The CDR3 is made up of 17 amino acids. Germline V gene lookup returns CDR1 SGHTA and CDR2 FQGNSA. The V segment lost 1 base and the J segment 3 bases; nucleotides outside the gene matches: 11. In nucleotides, the CDR3 is TGTGCCAGCAGCTTAGATCCTAGCGGGCGCTTATTCTACGAGCAGTACTTC. Its protein product is CASSLDPSGRLFYEQYF.

This clonotype was counted only a few times. J is TRBJ2-2 and V is TRBV10-3; tentative D call: TRBD2 (7 bases). CDR3 length equals 18 residues. V lost 3 bases, J lost 4 bases, and 21 bases lay in between. Per the germline V gene, CDR1 is ENHRY and CDR2 is SYGVKD. CDR3 loop: CAISDGPSGTLATGELFF. CDR3 DNA sequence: TGTGCCATCAGTGACGGACCAAGCGGGACATTGGCCACCGGGGAGCTGTTTTTT.

The sample holds a few counts of this clonotype. The V and J genes are TRBV7-8 and TRBJ1-5; TRBD1 might be the D (6 bases). From germline, CDR1 is SGHVS and CDR2 FQNEAQ. The germline V and J ends were trimmed by 0 bases and 8 bases, with 14 bases remaining between them. The CDR3 has 15 residues. CDR3 sequence (DNA): TGTGCCAGCAGCTTAGCAGGGCAGGGGAGCAAGCCCCAGCATTTT. It translates to CASSLAGQGSKPQHF.

The rearrangement links TRBV7-2 to TRBJ2-1; possibly TRBD2 for D (7 bases). CDR1 is SGHTA and CDR2 is FQGNSA in the germline V gene. V was trimmed by 4 bases and J by 6 bases, leaving 19 bases between them. The CDR3 length is 16 residues. CDR3 bases: TGTGCCAGCAGCTGGACCCGGGGGGCCAGTGGCAATGAGCAGTTCTTC. It translates to CASSWTRGASGNEQFF.